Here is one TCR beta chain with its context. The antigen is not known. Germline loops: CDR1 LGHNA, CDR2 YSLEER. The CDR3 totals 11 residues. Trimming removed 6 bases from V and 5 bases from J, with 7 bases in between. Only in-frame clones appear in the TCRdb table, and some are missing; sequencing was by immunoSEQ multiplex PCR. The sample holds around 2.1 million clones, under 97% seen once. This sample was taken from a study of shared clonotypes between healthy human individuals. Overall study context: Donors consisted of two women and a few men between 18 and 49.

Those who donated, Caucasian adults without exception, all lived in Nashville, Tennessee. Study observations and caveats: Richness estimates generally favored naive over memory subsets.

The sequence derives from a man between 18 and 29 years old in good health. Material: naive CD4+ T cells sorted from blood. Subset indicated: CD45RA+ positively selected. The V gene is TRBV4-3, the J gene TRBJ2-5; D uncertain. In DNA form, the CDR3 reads TGCGCCAGCAGAATACCGGAGACCCAGTACTTC. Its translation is CASRIPETQYF.